This T cell receptor (beta chain) is from a study of shared clonotypes between healthy human individuals (dated by TCRdb to the early 2020s). In the study overall: Three men and two women, aged 18 to 49 years, made up the cohort. For each donor, CD4 naive and CD4 memory were each run on three plates, CD8 naive on two plates, and CD8 memory on one plate. To estimate repertoire size and how much clonotype sharing occurs between individuals, the study deeply sequenced the blood TCR repertoires of five healthy adults. Libraries were prepared and TCR repertoires were sequenced by different laboratories using diverse techniques, in order to increase sequencing depth and limit assay-specific biases. Per donor, leukapheresis produced somewhere between about 0.8 and 9 billion PBMCs.

The donors were healthy, HIV-negative adults with no recently reported acute infections or vaccinations. Only Caucasian adults living in Nashville, Tennessee, USA were represented among the donors. CD4+ T cells were enriched by magnetic negative selection; naive cells were then positively selected on CD45RA, and the negative fraction formed the memory subset. Blood was collected by leukapheresis, and PBMCs were isolated by Ficoll-Histopaque density gradient centrifugation and then cryopreserved in liquid nitrogen vapor phase. Analytical flow cytometry was used to check the purity and quantity of each magnetically sorted T cell population. Genomic DNA was isolated from every sorted fraction and measured by UV absorbance on a Nanodrop 2000c. The paper's findings and limits, for the study overall: Because the study included a small number of donors, the genetic and exposure-history diversity represented was limited. When a handful of donors were compared, the shared fraction of clonotypes was roughly 4.8% for naive CD4, approximately 3.5% for naive CD8, roughly 2.5% for memory CD4, and less than 0.5% for memory CD8. Sampling was restricted to blood, and TCR repertoires in tissue are likely to differ from TCR repertoires in blood. Rarefaction of sorted-subset datasets indicated incomplete sequencing despite the large sequencing depth. Based on pairwise subsampling, the degree of clonotype sharing among donors was expected to be affected by sequencing depth. Larger estimated clonotype richness was generally found for naive subsets than for memory subsets. Compared with non-shared clonotypes, clonotypes shared by all four sorted-subset donors had higher generation probabilities.

As concerns this clone: The target of this receptor is not known. No qualities accompany the bases; no much larger clone lies one base away.

In the germline V gene, CDR1 corresponds to SNHLY and CDR2 to FYNNEI. The germline V and J ends show losses of 5 bases and 3 bases respectively, and no gene match explains 8 bases of the junction. From cysteine to phenylalanine, the CDR3 is 15 amino acids long. The kept DNA is CDR3 alone, 45 bases in frame from the first base. TCR CDR3 regions were amplified from genomic DNA by multiplex PCR using the deep immunoSEQ assay. Extracted genomic DNA from each cell subset was distributed evenly across all wells of several immunoSEQ 96-well plates, and each plate was treated as a replicate. Each replicate PCR for sorted subsets received 150 to 250 ng genomic DNA, equal to roughly 29,000 T cell genomes. Purified libraries were measured with a Qubit 3.0 fluorometer, size-checked on a Bioanalyzer 2100, and measured again with the KAPA Library Quantification kit. Every immunoSEQ 96-well plate was sequenced on a separate single-read 150-cycle Illumina NextSeq 550 flow cell. Regarding the original processing steps: The immunoSEQ output contained only junctional sequences without quality scores, so filtering could not match that applied to full-length reads. Sequences were annotated with PyIR, a Python wrapper for IgBLAST v1.9, and V/J genes and CDR3 were assigned using IMGT germline references. Reads with weak V/J assignments (E-value above 1e-6), missing CDR3, stop codons, out-of-frame junctions, or ambiguous translated residues were removed. A V3J clonotype was defined by an identical inferred V gene, J gene, and CDR3 amino acid sequence. Percentage overlap between repertoires was calculated by dividing the number of shared unique clonotypes by the size of the smaller repertoire. Richness of each repertoire was evaluated using RTK rarefaction, the Chao1 estimator, and Recon v2.1 estimates of unobserved clonotypes. For all TCRbeta clonotypes obtained by the gDNA method from a few donors, generation probabilities were computed with OLGA. TCRdb retrieved this table from immuneACCESS and kept in-frame rearrangements only. Not all clones are present; in checked studies, unresolved V genes account for under half, and no reason is known for the remainder. The DNA was the basis for D and trimming; V, J and clone size are from that table. This sample lists 150,000 to 200,000 clones; around 93% were detected once. The ten largest clones represent 0.067% of the sample.

This receptor was identified in a woman in her thirties in good health. The sequence is built from TRBV2 and TRBJ2-3, and TRBD2 matches 7 of the central bases. The sample consisted of naive CD4+ T cells sorted from blood. Per the publication, the cell subset or site label means: CD45RA+ positively selected. Read as DNA, the sequence is TGTGCCAGCAGTTTGACTAGCACGGGAACAGATACGCAGTATTTT. Translated, this is CASSLTSTGTDTQYF.